The 9 T cell receptor beta chains presented below share a single source sample, sequenced in a study of blood T cell repertoires in COVID-19. Sequencing was performed with immunoSEQ multiplex PCR; in TCRdb, only in-frame clones are kept and a portion is missing. The table has 65,000 or so clones, about four fifths seen once; the top ten hold 0.83%. Sequencing was carried out using peripheral blood. The receptors were gathered from a woman in her seventies with acute or convalescent COVID-19.

This clone was counted only a few times. V and J are TRBV19 and TRBJ1-6, with 9 nucleotides matching TRBD1. This CDR3 is 16 amino acids long. Looked up from germline, CDR1 is LNHDA and CDR2 is SQIVND (reference sequence). V lost 4 bases to trimming and J lost 8 bases; unmatched junction nucleotides: 9. The CDR3 spells CASSTVGGQGDSPLHF. The CDR3 nucleotides are TGTGCCAGTAGTACAGTTGGGGGACAGGGTGATTCACCCCTCCACTTT.

This sequence joins TRBV29-1 and TRBJ1-5; TRBD1 is a possible D gene (5 bases). Germline values: CDR1 SQVTM, CDR2 ANQGSEA. This CDR3 comprises 15 residues. V lost 4 bases and J 3 bases, leaving 16 bases between the germline ends. This CDR3 is CSVGLGGGPNQPQHF. The CDR3 nucleotides are TGCAGCGTTGGCCTGGGGGGAGGGCCCAATCAGCCCCAGCATTTT.

The genes are TRBV28 and TRBJ1-1; unclear D gene. This CDR3 contains 11 residues. From germline, CDR1 is MDHEN and CDR2 SYDVKM. Trimming removed 3 bases at V and 9 bases at J, with 8 bases between. CDR3 in DNA: TGTGCCAGCAGTTTTGACTACCAAGCTTTCTTT. As protein: CASSFDYQAFF.

The chain has TRBV30 and TRBJ2-1; no firm D call. The CDR3 is 14 residues long. With 4 bases removed from V and 8 bases from J, the gap between germline ends came to 18 bases. Per the germline V gene, CDR1 is GTSNPN and CDR2 is SVGIG (reference sequence). CDR3 in amino acids: CAWTSAPGSYEQFF. CDR3 nucleotides: TGTGCCTGGACGTCAGCGCCCGGCTCGTATGAGCAGTTCTTC.

This CDR3 reads CASSIPQGADQNTEAFF. CDR3 nucleotides: TGTGCCAGTAGTATACCACAGGGGGCAGACCAGAACACTGAAGCTTTCTTT. The chain joins TRBV19 to TRBJ1-1; 9 nucleotides align to TRBD1. The junction had 8 bases not matched to a gene; V was cut back by 2 bases and J by 1 base. The germline V gene has CDR1 LNHDA and CDR2 SQIVND (reference sequence). The CDR3 totals 17 residues.

The CDR3: CASTPRVDSSPLHF. The CDR3 coding sequence is TGTGCCAGCACCCCAAGGGTAGACAGTTCACCCCTCCACTTT. The chain recombines TRBV2 with TRBJ1-6; D might be TRBD1 (5 bases). There are 14 residues in the CDR3. Trimming shortened V by 7 bases and J by 9 bases, and 16 bases separated the two germline ends. The germline V gene has CDR1 SNHLY and CDR2 FYNNEI.

This clone was recorded a few times. The sample holds other DNA sequences that translate to the same CDR3. The V gene is TRBV29-1, the J gene TRBJ1-5; 7 bases match TRBD1. Germline CDR1 reads SQVTM; CDR2 reads ANQGSEA. Trimming at V came to 0 bases and at J to 2 bases, leaving 1 base not matched to a gene. The CDR3 has 14 amino acids. The CDR3 nucleotides read TGCAGCGTTGAAGAAACAGGGGGCAATCAGCCCCAGCATTTT. As protein: CSVEETGGNQPQHF.

This clone has just a few counts. This chain links TRBV19 with TRBJ1-5; tentatively, D is TRBD1 (5 bases). This CDR3 region has 14 residues. Trimming took off 4 bases at V and 6 bases at J, with 13 bases between the two ends. Germline CDR1 is LNHDA and CDR2 is SQIVND (reference sequence). The CDR3: CASSSGGGIQPQHF. The CDR3 nucleotides are TGTGCCAGTAGTAGCGGGGGAGGGATTCAGCCCCAGCATTTT.

The chain joins TRBV2 to TRBJ1-5; 8 nucleotides align to TRBD1. Germline V gene sequence: CDR1 SNHLY, CDR2 FYNNEI. V shed 8 bases, J shed 2 bases, and the junction held 8 bases outside the gene matches. The CDR3 sequence is 15 residues long. CDR3 protein: CASGTGPGGNQPQHF. CDR3 coding DNA: TGTGCCAGCGGGACAGGCCCGGGGGGCAATCAGCCCCAGCATTTT.